A selection of T cell receptor beta chains follows, all from one sample in a study of identical twins. Each CDR3 protein gets one entry after TCRdb re-called the 5' RACE reads with MiXCR. The table records hundreds of thousands of distinct CDR3 sequences, more than 20% of them present only once. This sample was also put to use in a study of yellow fever vaccine responses in identical twins.

The sample taken for sequencing was CD4+ T cells sorted from blood. These TCRs come from a woman aged 18-29 years in good health. CDR3s include the opening cysteine and the closing phenylalanine or tryptophan. D genes are given only for firm matches. Expanded clones are given a class, and other clones once, few, many or no size at all.

V gene: TRBV12-3/TRBV12-4
J gene: TRBJ2-1
clone size: many
D gene: -
CDR3 DNA: TGTGCCAGCAGTCTGGACAGCACGGAGAGCGATGAGCAGTTCTTC
CDR3 protein: CASSLDSTESDEQFF

V gene: TRBV7-2
J gene: TRBJ1-5
clone size: few
D gene: -
CDR3 DNA: TGTGCCAGCAGCTCACGTCAGGGTCAGCCCCAGCATTTT
CDR3 protein: CASSSRQGQPQHF

V gene: TRBV28
J gene: TRBJ2-2
clone size: -
D gene: -
CDR3 DNA: TGTGCCAGCAGTCCCCGTCCCTGGGACACCGGGGAGCTGTTTTTT
CDR3 protein: CASSPRPWDTGELFF

V gene: TRBV4-2
J gene: TRBJ2-1
clone size: many
D gene: TRBD2
CDR3 DNA: TGTGCCAGCAGCCAGGGGGAGGGATTACGCTTAAGGGGTGAGCAGTTCTTC
CDR3 protein: CASSQGEGLRLRGEQFF

V gene: TRBV5-1
J gene: TRBJ1-2
clone size: few
D gene: -
CDR3 DNA: TGCGCCAGCAGCCCGGGCCCCGGAGCTAACTATGGCTACACCTTC
CDR3 protein: CASSPGPGANYGYTF

V gene: TRBV7-8
J gene: TRBJ1-1
clone size: few
D gene: -
CDR3 DNA: TGTGCCAGCAGCTTAGCCACAGCATCCCCTGAAGCTTTCTTT
CDR3 protein: CASSLATASPEAFF

V gene: TRBV6-5
J gene: TRBJ1-2
clone size: -
D gene: -
CDR3 DNA: TGTGCCAGCAGTTCCCTCGGGACGGGGAACTATGGCTACACCTTC
CDR3 protein: CASSSLGTGNYGYTF

V gene: TRBV4-1
J gene: TRBJ2-7
clone size: -
D gene: TRBD2
CDR3 DNA: TGCGCCAGCAGCCAGCTTGGACTAGCTCACTACGAGCAGTACTTC
CDR3 protein: CASSQLGLAHYEQYF

V gene: TRBV7-9
J gene: TRBJ2-1
clone size: many
D gene: -
CDR3 DNA: TGTGCCAGCAGAAAGGGAAATGAGCAGTTCTTC
CDR3 protein: CASRKGNEQFF

V gene: TRBV6-5
J gene: TRBJ2-5
clone size: many
D gene: TRBD2
CDR3 DNA: TGTGCCAGCACTCTACTAGCGTGGGAGACCCAGTACTTC
CDR3 protein: CASTLLAWETQYF

V gene: TRBV10-3
J gene: TRBJ2-3
clone size: -
D gene: TRBD2
CDR3 DNA: TGTGCCATCAGCGTAGCGGGAGGGACTAGCACAGATACGCAGTATTTT
CDR3 protein: CAISVAGGTSTDTQYF

V gene: TRBV7-9
J gene: TRBJ2-1
clone size: few
D gene: TRBD1
CDR3 DNA: TGTGCCAGCAGCCGTATGACAGGGAAAGACAATGAGCAGTTCTTC
CDR3 protein: CASSRMTGKDNEQFF

V gene: TRBV5-1
J gene: TRBJ2-3
clone size: many
D gene: TRBD1
CDR3 DNA: TGCGCCAGCAGCGCAATACAGGGGACCCGCACAGATACGCAGTATTTT
CDR3 protein: CASSAIQGTRTDTQYF

V gene: TRBV2
J gene: TRBJ2-5
clone size: -
D gene: TRBD2
CDR3 DNA: TGTGCCAGCAGAAGCGGGGCCGCCCCAGAGACCCAGTACTTC
CDR3 protein: CASRSGAAPETQYF

V gene: TRBV12-3/TRBV12-4
J gene: TRBJ1-1
clone size: many
D gene: -
CDR3 DNA: TGTGCCAGCAGTTTTGGGGGACAAGCTTTCTTT
CDR3 protein: CASSFGGQAFF

V gene: TRBV7-6
J gene: TRBJ1-3
clone size: many
D gene: -
CDR3 DNA: TGTGCCAGCAGCTCAGGGGTGTCAGGAAACACCATATATTTT
CDR3 protein: CASSSGVSGNTIYF

V gene: TRBV29-1
J gene: TRBJ2-1
clone size: few
D gene: -
CDR3 DNA: TGCAGCGCCCGAGCCGGGACAAGAGGGTCCTACAATGAGCAGTTCTTC
CDR3 protein: CSARAGTRGSYNEQFF

V gene: TRBV7-6
J gene: TRBJ2-5
clone size: -
D gene: TRBD2
CDR3 DNA: TGTGCCAGCAGCTTAGGACCGGGAGGGCTAGAGACCCAGTACTTC
CDR3 protein: CASSLGPGGLETQYF